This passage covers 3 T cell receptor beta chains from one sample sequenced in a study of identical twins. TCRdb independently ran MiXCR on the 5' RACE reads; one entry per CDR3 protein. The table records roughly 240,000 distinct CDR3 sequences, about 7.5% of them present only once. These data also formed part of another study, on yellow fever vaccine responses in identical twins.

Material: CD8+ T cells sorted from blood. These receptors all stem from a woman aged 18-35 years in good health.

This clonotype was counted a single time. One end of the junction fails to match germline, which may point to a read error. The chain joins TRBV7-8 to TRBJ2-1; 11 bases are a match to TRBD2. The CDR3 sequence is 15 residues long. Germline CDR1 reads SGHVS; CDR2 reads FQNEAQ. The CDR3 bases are TGTGCCAGAAGCTTGCTAGCGGGAGGTTTCAATGAGCAGTTCTTC. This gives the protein CARSLLAGGFNEQFF. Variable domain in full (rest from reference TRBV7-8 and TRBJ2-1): GAGVSQSPRYKVAKRGQDVALRCDPISGHVSLFWYQQALGQGPEFLTYFQNEAQLDKSGLPSDRFFAERPEGSVSTLKIQRTQQEDSAVYLCARSLLAGGFNEQFFGPGTRLTVL.

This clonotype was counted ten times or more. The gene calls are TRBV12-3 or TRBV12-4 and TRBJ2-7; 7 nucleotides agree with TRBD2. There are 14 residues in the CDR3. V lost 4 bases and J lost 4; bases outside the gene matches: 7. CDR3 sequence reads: CASSSGTKPYEQYF. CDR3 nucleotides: TGTGCCAGCAGTTCCGGGACTAAGCCTTACGAGCAGTACTTC.

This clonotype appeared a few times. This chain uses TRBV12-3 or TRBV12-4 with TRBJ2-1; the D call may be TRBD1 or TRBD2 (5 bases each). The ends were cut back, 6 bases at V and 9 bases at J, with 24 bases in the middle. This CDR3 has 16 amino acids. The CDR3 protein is CASRPHGTSPELEQFF. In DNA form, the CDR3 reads TGTGCCAGCAGGCCCCATGGGACCTCCCCGGAGCTTGAGCAGTTCTTC.